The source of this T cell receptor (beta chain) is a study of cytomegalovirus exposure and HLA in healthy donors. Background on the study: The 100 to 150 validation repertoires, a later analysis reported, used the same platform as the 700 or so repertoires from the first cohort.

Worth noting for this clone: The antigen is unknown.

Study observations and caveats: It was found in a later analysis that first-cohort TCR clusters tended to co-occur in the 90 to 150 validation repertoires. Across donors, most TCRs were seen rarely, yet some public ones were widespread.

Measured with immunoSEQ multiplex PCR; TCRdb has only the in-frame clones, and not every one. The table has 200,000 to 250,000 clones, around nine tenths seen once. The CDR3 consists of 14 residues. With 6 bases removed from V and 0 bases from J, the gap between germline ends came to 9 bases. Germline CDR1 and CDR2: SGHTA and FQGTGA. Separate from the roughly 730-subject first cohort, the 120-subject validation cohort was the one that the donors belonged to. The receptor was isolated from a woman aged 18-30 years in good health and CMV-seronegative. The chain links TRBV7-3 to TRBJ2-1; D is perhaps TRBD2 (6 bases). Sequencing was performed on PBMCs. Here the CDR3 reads CASSTRGSYNEQFF. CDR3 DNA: TGTGCCAGCAGTACGCGGGGCTCCTACAATGAGCAGTTCTTC.